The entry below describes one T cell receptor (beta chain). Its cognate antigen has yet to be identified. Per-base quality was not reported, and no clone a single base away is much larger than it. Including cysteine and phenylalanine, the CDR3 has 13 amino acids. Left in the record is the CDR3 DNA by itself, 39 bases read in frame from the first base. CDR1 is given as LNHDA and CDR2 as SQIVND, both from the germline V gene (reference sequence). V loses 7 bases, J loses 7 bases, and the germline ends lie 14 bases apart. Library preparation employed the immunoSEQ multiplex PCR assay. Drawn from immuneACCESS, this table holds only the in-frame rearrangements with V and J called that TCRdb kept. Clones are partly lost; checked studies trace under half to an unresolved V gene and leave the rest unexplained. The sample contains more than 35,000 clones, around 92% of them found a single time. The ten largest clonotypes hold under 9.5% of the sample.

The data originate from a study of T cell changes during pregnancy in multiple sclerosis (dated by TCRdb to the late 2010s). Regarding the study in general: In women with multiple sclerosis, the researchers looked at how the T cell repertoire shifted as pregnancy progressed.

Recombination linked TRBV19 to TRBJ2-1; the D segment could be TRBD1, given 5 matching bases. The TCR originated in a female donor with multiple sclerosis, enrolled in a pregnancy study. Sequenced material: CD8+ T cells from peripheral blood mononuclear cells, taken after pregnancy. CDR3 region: CASTPGAGNEQFF. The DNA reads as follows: TGTGCCAGTACCCCTGGGGCAGGGAATGAGCAGTTCTTC.